The present T cell receptor (beta chain) was sequenced within a study of blood T cell repertoires in COVID-19. Trimming removed 2 bases at V and 5 bases at J, with 20 bases between. CDR1 and CDR2 from the germline V gene are SGHRS and YFSETQ. This CDR3 region has 17 residues. Clones were sequenced by immunoSEQ multiplex PCR, and TCRdb holds only the in-frame ones, with some missing. In the table there are approximately 190,000 clones, around 86% of which are singletons. Material: peripheral blood. The chain links TRBV5-1 to TRBJ1-5; maybe TRBD1 (5 bases). The TCR was taken from a woman in her 40s with acute or convalescent COVID-19. The CDR3 spells CASSLIPPTGSDQPQHF. CDR3 DNA: TGCGCCAGCAGCTTAATCCCCCCTACAGGATCGGATCAGCCCCAGCATTTT.